This T cell receptor beta chain emerged from a study of T cells after somatic rescue of genetic block. The repertoire was sequenced with immunoSEQ multiplex PCR; TCRdb's copy has only in-frame clones and lacks some. The profile covers some 90,000 clones, with 85% to 90% appearing a single time and roughly 1.7% taken by the ten largest. This TCR was sampled from a woman aged 18-29 years. The sample was peripheral blood mononuclear cells (PBMCs).

CDR3: CASSTATSNEQFF. In DNA, the CDR3 is TGTGCCAGCAGTACTGCGACTAGCAATGAGCAGTTCTTC. The chain employs TRBV6-5 and TRBJ2-1; D possibly corresponds to TRBD2 (6 bases). V was trimmed by 5 bases and J by 6 bases, leaving 11 bases between them. The CDR3 has 13 residues. Germline V lookup: CDR1 MNHEY, CDR2 SVGAGI.